This T cell receptor (beta chain) appears in the sequencing data of a study of vaccination effects on CD4 cells after COVID-19. Study results and limitations: Long after vaccination, the clones induced by infection and by vaccine shrank markedly in size.

Antigen-specific CD4+ T cells were expanded (with viral peptide pools) by the ViraFEST assay ahead of sequencing. Once cultured for about 9 days, the cells underwent separation to obtain CD4+ T cells. Prior SARS-CoV-2 infection was absent in the vaccine recipients, as shown by negative nucleocapsid antibodies. For each well, 2 million to 2.5 million PBMC were cultured with roughly 9.2 IU/ml IL-2 and about 11 ug/ml peptides. Cultures had half their medium replaced with IL-2 medium on days 3 and 7. This clone was observed a handful of times. As yet, its antigen is unknown. Using immunoSEQ multiplex PCR, the repertoire was profiled, and TCRdb retains in-frame clones only, with some absent. The profile shows 20,000 to 25,000 clones, about three quarters of them singletons. The V end was cut by 7 bases, the J end by 7 bases, with 13 bases between. This CDR3 has 13 amino acids. Germline V lookup: CDR1 LGHDT, CDR2 YNNKEL (reference sequence).

The V call is TRBV3-1 (or the pseudogene TRBV3-2), the J call TRBJ2-2; weak D call: TRBD2 (6 bases). This specimen consisted of CD4+ T cells from PBMCs cultured with SARS-CoV-2 spike peptides, obtained before COVID-19 vaccination. The TCR was taken from a human donor who received a COVID-19 vaccine. This CDR3 reads CASNRGLVGELFF. Written as DNA, the CDR3 is TGTGCCAGCAACCGGGGGTTGGTCGGGGAGCTGTTTTTT.